This T cell receptor (beta chain) derives from a study of metastatic and nonmetastatic thyroid tumors. This clone was detected only once. TCRdb re-analyzed the PCR reads using MiXCR. The table lists about 28,000 clones, 20% to 25% of them singletons. Thyroid surgery was preceded by no treatment in any patient. The TCR was taken from a female donor with papillary thyroid cancer or a benign thyroid nodule (not recorded which). Some clones in this sample may be carry-over from other donors' samples. The specimen sequenced was blood.

CDR3 residues: CASSSKDRDPDGANVLTF. The CDR3 bases are TGTGCCAGCAGCTCCAAAGACAGGGACCCGGACGGGGCCAACGTCCTGACTTTC. The chain joins TRBV11-1 to TRBJ2-6, with 7 bases matching TRBD1. Germline values: CDR1 SGHAT, CDR2 FQDESV (reference sequence). Trimming cost V 4 bases and J 4 bases; bases outside gene matches: 13. This CDR3 has 18 residues.